This TCR beta chain was identified in a study of T cells in Graves' hyperthyroidism and ophthalmopathy. Together with thyroid ultrasound, orbital computed tomography, serum thyroxine and TRAb, clinical symptoms were used for diagnoses. It was roughly 10 ml of fresh peripheral blood that supplied the PBMCs. Amplification of TCR beta CDR3 regions used RNA as the template. In the first-round RT-PCR of the TCR CDR3, the HTBI primer set was used. TCRdb re-called the multiplex PCR reads through MiXCR, storing one row per CDR3 protein. The sample lists nearly 750,000 distinct CDR3 sequences, 30% to 40% occurring once. CDR3 length: 15 residues. The V and J ends lost 2 bases and 1 base respectively, with 11 bases between them. Germline CDR1 MGHDK, CDR2 SYGVNS.

Material: blood. The TCR sequence derives from a woman aged 40 to 50 with Graves' hyperthyroidism. The gene calls are TRBV25-1 and TRBJ2-5; either TRBD1 or TRBD2 may supply D (5 bases each). The CDR3 loop reads CASSEGTRVQETQYF. CDR3 nucleotides: TGTGCCAGCAGTGAAGGGACCCGGGTCCAAGAGACCCAGTACTTC.